Listed below are T cell receptor beta chains from one sample, sequenced in a study of T cell responses to AZD1222 COVID-19 vaccine. Sequencing was performed with immunoSEQ multiplex PCR; in TCRdb, only in-frame clones are kept and a portion is missing. Here the sample spans some 120,000 clones, 87% being singletons. The specimen was peripheral blood, collected on day 0 of AZD1222 vaccination. These receptors were obtained from an adult in good health. The CDR3 runs from the conserved cysteine through the conserved F or W.

TRBJ1-5,TRBV6-2/TRBV6-3,CASSYGGLGYQPQHF
TRBJ2-7,TRBV14,CASSQEGLSPYEQYF
TRBJ2-1,TRBV7-3,CASSFDRGRNEQFF
TRBJ2-5,TRBV6-5,CASSFRPAGVEETQYF
TRBJ1-1,TRBV5-6,CASSRLGDKGRNTEAFF
TRBJ1-1,TRBV28,CASNPGPGQKGLRAFF
TRBJ2-7,TRBV20-1,CSARDRDIYF
TRBJ1-5,TRBV6-1,CASREGQPQHF
TRBJ2-7,TRBV12-3/TRBV12-4,CASSLRTYEQYF
TRBJ2-7,TRBV5-1,CASSFEYEQYF